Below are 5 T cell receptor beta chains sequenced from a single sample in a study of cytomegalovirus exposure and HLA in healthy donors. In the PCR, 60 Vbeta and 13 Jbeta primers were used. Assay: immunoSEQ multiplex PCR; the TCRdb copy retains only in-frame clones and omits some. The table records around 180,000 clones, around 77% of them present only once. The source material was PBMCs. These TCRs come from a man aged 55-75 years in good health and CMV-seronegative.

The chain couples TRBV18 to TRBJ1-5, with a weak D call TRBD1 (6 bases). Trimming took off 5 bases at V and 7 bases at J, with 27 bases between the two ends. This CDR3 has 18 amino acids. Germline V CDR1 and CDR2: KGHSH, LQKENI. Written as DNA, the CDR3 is TGTGCCAGCTCATCAAATGGGCCGAGTGCCGGCGGGGGCCAGCCCCAGCATTTT. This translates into CASSSNGPSAGGGQPQHF. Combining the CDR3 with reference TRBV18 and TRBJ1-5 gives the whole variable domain NAGVMQNPRHLVRRRGQEARLRCSPMKGHSHVYWYRQLPEEGLKFMVYLQKENIIDESGMPKERFSAEFPKEGPSILRIQQVVRGDSAAYFCASSSNGPSAGGGQPQHFGDGTRLSIL.

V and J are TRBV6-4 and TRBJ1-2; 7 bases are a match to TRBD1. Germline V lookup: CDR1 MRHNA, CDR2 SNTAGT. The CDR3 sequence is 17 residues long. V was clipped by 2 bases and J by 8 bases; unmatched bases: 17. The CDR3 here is CASSDLFKARGSVGYTF. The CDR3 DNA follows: TGTGCCAGCAGTGACCTTTTTAAGGCCAGGGGGTCGGTCGGCTACACCTTC.

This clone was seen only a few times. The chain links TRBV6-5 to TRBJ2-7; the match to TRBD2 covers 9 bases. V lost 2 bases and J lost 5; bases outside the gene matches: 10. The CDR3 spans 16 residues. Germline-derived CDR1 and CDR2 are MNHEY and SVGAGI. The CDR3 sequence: CASSYETSGFRHEQYF. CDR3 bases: TGTGCCAGCAGTTACGAAACTAGCGGGTTTCGACACGAGCAGTACTTC.

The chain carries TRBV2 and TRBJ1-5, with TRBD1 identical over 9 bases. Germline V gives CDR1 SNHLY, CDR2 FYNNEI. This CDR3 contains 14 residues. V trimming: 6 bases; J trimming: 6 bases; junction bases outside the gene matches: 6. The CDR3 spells CASSGGQGAQPQHF. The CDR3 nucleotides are TGTGCCAGCAGCGGGGGACAGGGAGCTCAGCCCCAGCATTTT.

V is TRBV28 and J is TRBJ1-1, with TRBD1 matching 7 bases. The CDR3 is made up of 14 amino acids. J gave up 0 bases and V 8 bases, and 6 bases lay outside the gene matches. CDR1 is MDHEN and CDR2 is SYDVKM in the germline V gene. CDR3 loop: CASHRGGMNTEAFF. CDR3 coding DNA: TGTGCCAGCCACAGGGGAGGAATGAACACTGAAGCTTTCTTT.